One sample yielded the 9 T cell receptor beta chains listed below, sequenced in a study of blood T cell repertoires in COVID-19. The repertoire was sequenced with immunoSEQ multiplex PCR; TCRdb's copy has only in-frame clones and lacks some. Of 100,000 to 150,000 clones listed, 85% are singletons. The sequenced sample consisted of peripheral blood. These receptors came from a man older than 75 with active or convalescent COVID-19.

This sequence joins TRBV7-2 and TRBJ1-2, with D perhaps matching TRBD1 (6 bases). This CDR3 has 17 residues. Germline V gene data show CDR1 as SGHTA and CDR2 as FQGNSA. V was trimmed by 2 bases and J by 4 bases, leaving 20 bases between them. In nucleotides, the CDR3 is TGTGCCAGCAGCTTACTTAATATTGGGGGGGCGGGCTATGGCTACACCTTC. Its translation: CASSLLNIGGAGYGYTF.

In regard to this clone: Distinct nucleotide sequences in the sample also encode this CDR3. The rearrangement links TRBV6-5 to TRBJ2-1; 12 nucleotides agree with TRBD2. V shed 4 bases and J 2 bases; nucleotides not matched to a gene: 0. Germline CDR1 is MNHEY and CDR2 is SVGAGI. The CDR3 covers 15 residues. Here the CDR3 reads CASSSSGGAYNEQFF. The CDR3 DNA follows: TGTGCCAGCAGTTCTAGCGGGGGGGCCTACAATGAGCAGTTCTTC.

V and J are TRBV5-1 and TRBJ1-1; possible D gene TRBD1, 5 bases. Germline lookup yields CDR1 SGHRS and CDR2 YFSETQ. There are 14 residues in the CDR3. Between the trimmed V and J ends, which lost 1 base and 4 bases, there was a span of 11 bases. Here the CDR3 reads CASSLYGGSTEAFF. The CDR3 DNA reads as TGCGCCAGCAGCTTGTACGGGGGTAGCACTGAAGCTTTCTTT.

J is TRBJ1-5 and V is TRBV7-2; D may be TRBD1 (6 bases). The V and J ends lost 0 bases and 0 bases respectively, with 9 bases between them. Germline CDR1 SGHTA, CDR2 FQGNSA. The CDR3 is 16 amino acids. The CDR3, as DNA: TGTGCCAGCAGCTTAGCGGGGGCAGGTAGCAATCAGCCCCAGCATTTT. Protein product: CASSLAGAGSNQPQHF.

V and J are TRBV5-1 and TRBJ2-7; 7 positions agree with TRBD1. The V segment lost 0 bases and the J segment 0 bases; nucleotides outside the gene matches: 6. The V gene's germline CDR1 is SGHRS and CDR2 YFSETQ. The CDR3 contains 16 residues. DNA of the CDR3: TGCGCCAGCAGCTTGGCTGGGACAGAGAGCTCCTACGAGCAGTACTTC. Encoded protein: CASSLAGTESSYEQYF.

This sequence joins TRBV30 and TRBJ2-7, with TRBD1 matching over 7 bases. The germline V gene encodes CDR1 GTSNPN and CDR2 SVGIG (reference sequence). This CDR3 has 13 amino acids. Trimming cost V 2 bases and J 2 bases; bases outside gene matches: 3. CDR3 DNA sequence: TGTGCCTGGAGTCAGGGGGTCACCTACGAGCAGTACTTC. This translates into CAWSQGVTYEQYF.

In its sample, this clone was seen once. CDR3 in amino acids: CASSLSMLGGDGNTIYF. DNA of the CDR3: TGTGCCAGCAGTTTATCGATGCTAGGGGGCGATGGAAACACCATATATTTT. The V and J genes are TRBV27 and TRBJ1-3; 7 bases line up with TRBD1. The CDR3 loop spans 17 amino acids. The V and J ends lost 0 bases and 3 bases, in that order; junction bases with no gene match: 8. Germline loops: CDR1 MNHEY, CDR2 SMNVEV (reference sequence).

The chain has TRBV30 and TRBJ1-6, with D possibly TRBD1 on 5 matching bases. V lost 0 bases and J 3 bases, leaving 9 bases between the germline ends. The CDR3 loop spans 15 amino acids. CDR1 is GTSNPN, CDR2 SVGIG, per germline (reference sequence). In DNA, the CDR3 is TGTGCCTGGAGTGTACGGGGGGTCTATAATTCACCCCTCCACTTT. Amino acid sequence: CAWSVRGVYNSPLHF.

The V gene is TRBV4-1, the J gene TRBJ1-2, with D maybe TRBD1 (6 bases). The CDR3 sequence is 17 residues long. The V and J ends lost 3 bases and 6 bases respectively, with 23 bases between them. Per the germline V gene, CDR1 is MGHRA and CDR2 is YSYEKL. CDR3 in DNA: TGCGCCAGCAGCCAGGGGCTTCGGGGGGCGCGGTGGGATGGCTACACCTTC. Translating gives CASSQGLRGARWDGYTF.